Each of the 17 T cell receptor beta chains below was sequenced from the same sample in a study of blood T cells in healthy people across ages (dated by TCRdb to the mid-2010s). Receptor amplification or capture employed 5' RACE. Sequencing relied on an Illumina HiSeq 2500. A second PCR of roughly 7 to 12 cycles was performed with a sample-barcoded 5' primer and a J-beta primer mix. TCRdb cleaned the public reads at Q25 with fastp, built clones with MiXCR and kept in-frame beta chains. Rows are unified per CDR3 protein, each entry keeping the most common DNA and genes. In this sample the table shows over 600,000 distinct CDR3 sequences, roughly 21% of which occur a single time. The top ten clones comprise about 3.6% of the sample. Sequencing was carried out using blood. Receptors originate from a man aged 65 to 85 in good health.

This clonotype was counted a few times. The rearrangement links TRBV10-1 to TRBJ2-1; D is undetermined. The germline V and J ends were trimmed by 3 bases and 0 bases, with 15 bases remaining between them. This CDR3 is built from 17 residues. Germline loops: CDR1 WNHNN, CDR2 SYGVQD (reference sequence). The CDR3 protein is CASSDLDSRSSYNEQFF. The CDR3 coding sequence is TGCGCCAGCAGTGACCTTGACTCCCGCAGCTCCTACAATGAGCAGTTCTTC.

The J gene is TRBJ2-5, the V gene TRBV20-1, with 12 bases aligning to TRBD2. Trimming cost V 0 bases and J 5 bases; bases outside gene matches: 7. The germline gives CDR1 DFQATT, CDR2 SNEGSKA (reference sequence). The CDR3 spans 16 residues. For the CDR3, the DNA is TGCAGTGCTAGAGATCCTAGCGGGAGGGCCCTGGAGACCCAGTACTTC. The encoded protein is CSARDPSGRALETQYF.

This clonotype came up many times. The chain links TRBV18 to TRBJ2-5; perhaps TRBD1 as D (5 bases). The CDR3 has 15 amino acids. V gave up 3 bases and J gave up 5 bases, with 16 bases separating them. CDR1 KGHSH and CDR2 LQKENI come from the germline V gene. This chain's CDR3 is CASSPTRQGWETQYF. Here the CDR3 DNA reads TGTGCCAGCTCACCGACGCGCCAGGGTTGGGAGACCCAGTACTTC.

The chain couples TRBV5-1 to TRBJ2-2; TRBD2 is a possible D gene (5 bases). This CDR3 has 19 amino acids. Germline CDR1 is SGHRS and CDR2 is YFSETQ. The germline V and J ends were trimmed by 1 base and 6 bases, with 25 bases remaining between them. Here the CDR3 reads CASSLPSTPAGMRPGELFF. In DNA form, the CDR3 reads TGCGCCAGCAGCTTGCCCTCTACCCCCGCGGGTATGAGGCCCGGGGAGCTGTTTTTT. Full variable domain (rest looked up from reference TRBV5-1 and TRBJ2-2): KAGVTQTPRYLIKTRGQQVTLSCSPISGHRSVSWYQQTPGQGLQFLFEYFSETQRNKGNFPGRFSGRQFSNSRSEMNVSTLELGDSALYLCASSLPSTPAGMRPGELFFGEGSRLTVL.

This clonotype was counted only a few times. This chain joins TRBV27 and TRBJ1-1; D is uncertain. CDR1 is MNHEY and CDR2 is SMNVEV in the germline V gene (reference sequence). V was shortened by 3 bases and J by 4 bases, with 3 bases between the two germline ends. The CDR3 runs 11 residues. This chain's CDR3 is CASSFGTEAFF. Written as DNA, the CDR3 is TGTGCCAGCAGTTTCGGCACTGAAGCTTTCTTT.

This clonotype was observed a handful of times. This sequence joins TRBV12-5 and TRBJ1-3; 7 bases fit TRBD1. V lost 1 base and J lost 4; bases outside the gene matches: 4. The CDR3 totals 15 residues. CDR1 is LGHNT and CDR2 is FRNRAP in the germline V gene. The DNA of the CDR3 is TGTGCTAGTGGTTTGGAAACAGGGGTCGGAAACACCATATATTTT. Residues: CASGLETGVGNTIYF.

The rearrangement joins TRBV29-1 to TRBJ2-5; TRBD1 is a possible D gene (6 bases). The DNA end is a closer match to TRBJ2-7, so the J assignment may be wrong. This CDR3 region has 11 residues. Germline-derived CDR1 and CDR2 are SQVTM and ANQGSEA. The CDR3 DNA sequence: TGCAGCGTTGAGACAGGCTACGAGCAGTACTTC. The encoded protein is CSVETGYEQYF.

This clonotype was counted between two and nine times. The rearrangement uses TRBV5-1 and TRBJ2-1; possibly TRBD2 for D (6 bases). The V end was cut by 3 bases, the J end by 8 bases, with 21 bases between. Per the germline V gene, CDR1 is SGHRS and CDR2 is YFSETQ. The CDR3 is 16 residues long. The CDR3 sequence: CASSSSPTLASDEQFF. DNA of the CDR3: TGCGCCAGCAGCTCGTCACCGACTCTAGCGTCCGATGAGCAGTTCTTC.

The rearrangement joins TRBV12-3 or TRBV12-4 to TRBJ2-3, with TRBD2 identical over 9 bases. The V gene end was trimmed by 6 bases and the J gene end by 4 bases; junction bases not matched to a gene: 2. The length of the CDR3 is 13 residues. The CDR3 DNA reads TGTGCCAGCAGGATAGCGGGAGCAGATACGCAGTATTTT. It codes for CASRIAGADTQYF.

This rearrangement joins TRBV2 to TRBJ2-5; 12 bases agree with TRBD2. The better agreement between TRBJ2-1 and the DNA end casts doubt on the J call. This CDR3 is 14 amino acids long. In germline, CDR1 is SNHLY, CDR2 FYNNEI. The CDR3 nucleotides read TGTGCCCACGCTCGACTAGCGGGAGACTATGAGCAGTTCTTC. This encodes CAHARLAGDYEQFF.

The CDR3 protein is CAIRGQGEQYF. The CDR3 DNA sequence: TGTGCCATCAGGGGACAGGGAGAGCAGTACTTC. The rearrangement links TRBV10-3 to TRBJ2-7, with 9 bases lining up with TRBD1. CDR1 and CDR2 from the germline V gene are ENHRY and SYGVKD. Germline trimming cut 6 bases from V and 7 bases from J; bases unmatched to any gene: 1. The CDR3 runs 11 residues.

This clonotype was seen only a few times. The V and J genes are TRBV20-1 and TRBJ2-1; TRBD2 matches 9 bases. The germline gives CDR1 DFQATT, CDR2 SNEGSKA (reference sequence). Trimming removed 6 bases from V and 9 bases from J; junction bases left unmatched: 6. CDR3 size: 12 residues. The CDR3 protein is CSATPGLAEQFF. CDR3 sequence (DNA): TGCAGTGCGACACCGGGACTAGCTGAGCAGTTCTTC.

This clonotype appeared a few times. The chain recombines TRBV6-4 with TRBJ2-1, with 13 bases fitting TRBD2. CDR3 size: 16 residues. V shed 0 bases, J shed 8 bases, and the junction held 4 bases outside the gene matches. Germline V gene sequence: CDR1 MRHNA, CDR2 SNTAGT. The CDR3 spells CASSDSLAGGFDEQFF. The CDR3 region has the DNA TGTGCCAGCAGTGACTCACTAGCGGGAGGGTTCGATGAGCAGTTCTTC.

This clonotype showed up just a few times. The rearrangement links TRBV30 to TRBJ2-3, with D possibly TRBD1 on 6 matching bases. Germline CDR1 and CDR2: GTSNPN and SVGIG (reference sequence). The CDR3 has 11 amino acids. Trimming cost V 5 bases and J 8 bases, with 11 bases left between them. CDR3: CAWGEQGTQYF. The CDR3 DNA follows: TGTGCCTGGGGTGAACAGGGTACGCAGTATTTT.

This clonotype was recorded a few times. The gene calls are TRBV29-1 and TRBJ2-1, with 10 bases lining up with TRBD2. Per the germline V gene, CDR1 is SQVTM and CDR2 is ANQGSEA. The CDR3 spans 15 residues. With 1 base clipped from V and 4 bases from J, the junction kept 4 bases outside the gene matches. The CDR3 DNA reads as TGCAGCGTTGAAGGACCGGGACTAGCGTACAATGAGCAGTTCTTC. It translates to CSVEGPGLAYNEQFF.

CDR3 in amino acids: CASRQASYNEQFF. For the CDR3, the DNA is TGTGCCAGCAGACAGGCTTCCTACAATGAGCAGTTCTTC. The V gene is TRBV6-5, the J gene TRBJ2-1; possibly TRBD1 for D (5 bases). Per the germline V gene, CDR1 is MNHEY and CDR2 is SVGAGI. V lost 6 bases, J lost 1 base, and 7 bases lay in between. The CDR3 loop spans 13 amino acids.

This clonotype was found a few times. The genes are TRBV28 and TRBJ1-5; no reliable D call. V gave up 4 bases and J gave up 4 bases, with 11 bases separating them. The CDR3 length is 14 residues. CDR1 and CDR2 from the germline V gene are MDHEN and SYDVKM. CDR3 bases: TGTGCCAGCAGTTCCCCGAGCGAGAATCAGCCCCAGCATTTT. It specifies CASSSPSENQPQHF. Looking up the rest from reference TRBV28 and TRBJ1-5 gives the full variable domain: DVKVTQSSRYLVKRTGEKVFLECVQDMDHENMFWYRQDPGLGLRLIYFSYDVKMKEKGDIPEGYSVSREKKERFSLILESASTNQTSMYLCASSSPSENQPQHFGDGTRLSIL.